The entry below describes one TCR beta chain. This sample stems from a study of OX40 agonist ivuxolimab in advanced cancers. As for the study in general: Patient treatment consisted of intravenous ivuxolimab administration every 2 weeks at 0.01 to 10 mg/kg. Treatment received earlier with anti-PD-1, anti-PD-L1 or anti-CTLA-4 agents was allowed, and more than 35% had some.

The CDR3 has 15 residues. Trimming took off 3 bases at V and 4 bases at J, with 13 bases between the two ends. CDR1 and CDR2 from the germline V gene are MDHEN and SYDVKM. The protocol was immunoSEQ multiplex PCR, while the TCRdb copy is restricted to in-frame clones and leaves out a portion. Among 77,000 or so clones listed, 85% to 90% were seen once. This rearrangement joins TRBV28 to TRBJ1-5; weak D call: TRBD1 (5 bases). The sample here was CD4+ or CD8+ T cells sorted from blood, taken in a trial of the OX40 agonist ivuxolimab. The clonotype originates from an adult with an advanced solid tumor such as melanoma, head and neck, liver or kidney cancer. As DNA, the CDR3 is TGTGCCAGCAGTTTGTTAGGGGCAGCTAATCAGCCCCAGCATTTT. Translating it yields CASSLLGAANQPQHF.